This T cell receptor (beta chain) was documented in a study of cytomegalovirus exposure and HLA in healthy donors. General study points: The study dropped some indistinguishable V segments, TRBV6-2 and TRBV6-3 among them. The productive fraction for most TCR beta V segments was about 90% or about 30% in an earlier analysis. Accurate prediction of most subjects' HLA-A and HLA-B alleles from TCR beta sequences was reported.

Vbeta (60) and Jbeta (13) primers were used in the PCR. Assay used: immunoSEQ multiplex PCR; TCRdb lists only in-frame clones, some missing. The sample holds about 100,000 clones; about 80% are singletons and the top ten take about 4%. Trimming took 2 bases from V and 4 from J, leaving 15 bases between them. The CDR3 length is 15 residues. The germline V gene encodes CDR1 SGHDN and CDR2 FVKESK. The sample holds a few counts of this clone. Its antigen remains unidentified. The source of this sequence is a man aged 35 to 55 in good health and CMV-seronegative. The rearrangement uses TRBV14 and TRBJ2-7, with D maybe TRBD2 (6 bases). The sequenced sample was PBMCs. The CDR3 loop is CASSQFPGLTYEQYF. The CDR3 DNA reads as TGTGCCAGCAGCCAATTCCCGGGACTGACATACGAGCAGTACTTC.